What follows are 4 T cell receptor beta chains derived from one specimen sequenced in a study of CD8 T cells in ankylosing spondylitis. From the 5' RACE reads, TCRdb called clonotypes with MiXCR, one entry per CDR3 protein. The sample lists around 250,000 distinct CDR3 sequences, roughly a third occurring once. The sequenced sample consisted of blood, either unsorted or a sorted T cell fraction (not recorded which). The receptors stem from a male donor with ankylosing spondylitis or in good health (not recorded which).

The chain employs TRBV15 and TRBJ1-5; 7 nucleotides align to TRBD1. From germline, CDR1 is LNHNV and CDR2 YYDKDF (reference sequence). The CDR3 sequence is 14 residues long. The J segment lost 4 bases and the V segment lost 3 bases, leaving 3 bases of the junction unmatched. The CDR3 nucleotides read TGTGCCACCAGCAGCGGGACAGAAAATCAGCCCCAGCATTTT. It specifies CATSSGTENQPQHF.

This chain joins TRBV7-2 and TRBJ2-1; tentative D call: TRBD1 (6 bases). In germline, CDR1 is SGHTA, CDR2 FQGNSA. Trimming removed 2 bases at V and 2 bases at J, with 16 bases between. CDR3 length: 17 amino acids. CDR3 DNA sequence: TGTGCCAGCAGCTTACGCTACCGACAGGTAACCTACAATGAGCAGTTCTTC. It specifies CASSLRYRQVTYNEQFF.

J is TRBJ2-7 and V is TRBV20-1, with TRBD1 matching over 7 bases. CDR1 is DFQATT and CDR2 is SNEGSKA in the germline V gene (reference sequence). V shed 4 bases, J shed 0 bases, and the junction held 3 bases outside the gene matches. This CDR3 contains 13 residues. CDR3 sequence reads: CSATRDSSYEQYF. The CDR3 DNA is TGCAGTGCTACCCGGGACAGCTCCTACGAGCAGTACTTC.

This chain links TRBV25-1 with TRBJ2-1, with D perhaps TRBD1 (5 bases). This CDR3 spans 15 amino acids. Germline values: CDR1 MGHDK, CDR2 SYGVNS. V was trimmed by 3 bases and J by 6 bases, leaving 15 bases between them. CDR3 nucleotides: TGTGCCAGCAGTGAGGGATGGCAGGGCCGCAATGAGCAGTTCTTC. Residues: CASSEGWQGRNEQFF.